This T cell receptor beta chain was captured in a study of blood T cell repertoires in COVID-19. For the study at large: Whether acute or convalescent, the COVID-19 samples came from the United States, Italy and Spain. Sources were T cells, B-cell-depleted T cells, or PBMCs; the material itself was cDNA or gDNA.

The germline CDR1 and CDR2 sequences are SGHTA and FQGTGA. The CDR3 contains 14 residues. V was shortened by 5 bases and J by 0 bases, with 8 bases between the two germline ends. Original analysis: The assay estimated nucleated cells by amplifying reference gene primers. Produced via immunoSEQ multiplex PCR; TCRdb's table is partial and in-frame only. That table furnishes V, J and clone size, whereas the DNA furnished D and trimming. The table has approximately 49,000 clones, 81% seen once. Seattle patients were enrolled while actively infected and followed longitudinally. The chain recombines TRBV7-3 with TRBJ2-1; D unresolved. What was sequenced was peripheral blood. The TCR comes from a woman aged 80 or older with COVID-19, enrolled during active disease. The CDR3 DNA reads as TGTGCCAGCAGCCCCTCCCCCTCCTACAATGAGCAGTTCTTC. Protein: CASSPSPSYNEQFF. Full variable domain (missing parts from reference TRBV7-3 and TRBJ2-1): GAGVSQTPSNKVTEKGKYVELRCDPISGHTALYWYRQSLGQGPEFLIYFQGTGAADDSGLPNDRFFAVRPEGSVSTLKIQRTERGDSAVYLCASSPSPSYNEQFFGPGTRLTVL.